The 16 T cell receptor beta chains listed next were all sequenced from one sample in a study of blood T cell repertoires in COVID-19. The method was immunoSEQ multiplex PCR; TCRdb's version includes in-frame clones alone and lacks a portion of them. Of 150,000 to 200,000 clones listed, roughly nine tenths were seen once; the top ten hold over 2%. What was sequenced was PBMCs or T cells enriched from blood (not recorded which). The receptors were sampled from a woman aged 40 to 55 with acute COVID-19.

The chain carries TRBV7-9 and TRBJ2-7; the match to TRBD1 covers 8 bases. The CDR3 is 13 amino acids. Germline CDR1 is SEHNR and CDR2 is FQNEAQ (reference sequence). The J segment lost 5 bases and the V segment lost 8 bases, leaving 8 bases of the junction unmatched. The CDR3 sequence: CASSGQGYHEQYF. The DNA of the CDR3 is TGTGCCAGCTCTGGACAGGGATACCACGAGCAGTACTTC.

The chain is built from TRBV3-1 (or the pseudogene TRBV3-2) and TRBJ1-6; TRBD1 aligns across 8 bases. This CDR3 spans 17 amino acids. V shed 4 bases and J 4 bases; nucleotides not matched to a gene: 9. From germline, CDR1 is LGHDT and CDR2 YNNKEL (reference sequence). CDR3 sequence: CASSRGQDHPYNSPLHF. The CDR3 DNA sequence: TGTGCCAGCAGCCGGGGACAGGACCATCCTTATAATTCACCCCTCCACTTT.

The V call is TRBV3-1 (or the pseudogene TRBV3-2), the J call TRBJ2-2; D is ambiguous. Germline CDR1 and CDR2: LGHDT and YNNKEL (reference sequence). The CDR3 consists of 17 residues. Between the trimmed V and J ends, which lost 4 bases and 4 bases, there was a span of 19 bases. CDR3 sequence (DNA): TGTGCCAGCAGCCCCCTTAACCCGACTGTAGGCACCGGGGAGCTGTTTTTT. Translated, it gives CASSPLNPTVGTGELFF.

CDR3 nucleotides: TGTGCCAGCAGCTCGGAACGTACACAGAAAAGCTACGAGCAGTACTTC. This codes for CASSSERTQKSYEQYF. The chain carries TRBV7-2 and TRBJ2-7; D is ambiguous. V lost 4 bases, J lost 3 bases, and 19 bases lay in between. Germline CDR1 SGHTA, CDR2 FQGNSA. The CDR3 is 16 residues long.

The rearrangement uses TRBV10-1 and TRBJ2-1; maybe TRBD2 (5 bases). Germline lookup yields CDR1 WNHNN and CDR2 SYGVQD (reference sequence). The CDR3 totals 16 residues. Deletions cut 5 bases from V and 5 bases from J, with 19 bases between. As DNA, the CDR3 is TGCGCCAGCAGTACCAAAGGGCGGGCAGCCCACAATGAGCAGTTCTTC. Amino acid sequence: CASSTKGRAAHNEQFF.

V gene TRBV2 combines with J gene TRBJ2-2; D is perhaps TRBD1 (6 bases). The CDR3 contains 14 residues. Germline V lookup: CDR1 SNHLY, CDR2 FYNNEI. Trimming took 4 bases from V and 1 from J, leaving 7 bases between them. The CDR3 is CASSGTENTGELFF. In nucleotides, the CDR3 is TGTGCCAGCAGTGGGACAGAGAACACCGGGGAGCTGTTTTTT.

The chain links TRBV6-6 to TRBJ2-5; TRBD2 agrees at 7 bases. Germline CDR1 reads MNHNY; CDR2 reads SVGAGI (reference sequence). The CDR3 has 17 residues. V shed 5 bases, J shed 2 bases, and the junction held 14 bases outside the gene matches. The CDR3 is CASSPSSGTWGQETQYF. The CDR3, as DNA: TGTGCCAGCAGTCCTTCCAGCGGGACGTGGGGGCAAGAGACCCAGTACTTC.

This clone was recorded once. This sequence joins TRBV30 and TRBJ1-2; D possibly corresponds to TRBD1 (5 bases). The V gene lost 0 bases and the J gene lost 6 bases, with 11 bases spanning the gap. The CDR3 has 13 amino acids. Germline CDR1 and CDR2: GTSNPN and SVGIG (reference sequence). CDR3 residues: CAWSVAGYHGYTF. The CDR3 region has the DNA TGTGCCTGGAGTGTAGCAGGGTACCATGGCTACACCTTC. The whole variable domain, filled in from reference TRBV30 and TRBJ1-2, reads SQTIHQWPATLVQPVGSPLSLECTVEGTSNPNLYWYRQAAGRGLQLLFYSVGIGQISSEVPQNLSASRPQDRQFILSSKKLLLSDSGFYLCAWSVAGYHGYTFGSGTRLTVV.

The chain links TRBV4-2 to TRBJ1-1, with D maybe TRBD1 (6 bases). The germline CDR1 and CDR2 sequences are LGHNA and YNFKEQ. This CDR3 is built from 14 residues. V lost 3 bases to trimming and J lost 0 bases, with 8 bases between them. CDR3 protein: CASSQGTLNTEAFF. As DNA, the CDR3 is TGTGCCAGCAGCCAGGGGACATTGAACACTGAAGCTTTCTTT.

The chain recombines TRBV28 with TRBJ1-1; no reliable D call. Looked up from germline, CDR1 is MDHEN and CDR2 is SYDVKM. V lost 7 bases, J lost 1 base, and 13 bases lay in between. This CDR3 is 14 amino acids long. CDR3 region: CASTNYPGNTEAFF. The CDR3 bases are TGTGCCAGCACCAATTACCCGGGGAACACTGAAGCTTTCTTT.

The chain combines TRBV5-5 with TRBJ1-5; a possible D gene is TRBD1 (6 bases). The length of the CDR3 is 16 residues. Germline V gene data show CDR1 as SGHKS and CDR2 as YYEKEE (reference sequence). V was shortened by 4 bases and J by 2 bases, with 16 bases between the two germline ends. The CDR3 nucleotides are TGTGCCAGCAGCGTTACAGGGAACGGTGGCAATCAGCCCCAGCATTTT. This translates into CASSVTGNGGNQPQHF.

The chain joins TRBV5-1 to TRBJ1-1; 9 bases match TRBD1. Germline lookup yields CDR1 SGHRS and CDR2 YFSETQ. This CDR3 has 14 amino acids. V shed 0 bases, J shed 5 bases, and the junction held 2 bases outside the gene matches. The CDR3 DNA reads as TGCGCCAGCAGCTTGGAACAGGGGGCGACTGAAGCTTTCTTT. Its translation: CASSLEQGATEAFF.

The V and J genes are TRBV13 and TRBJ2-5; the D gene is possibly TRBD2 (6 bases). The germline V gene has CDR1 PRHDT and CDR2 FYEKMQ (reference sequence). The CDR3 consists of 12 residues. The V end was cut by 8 bases, the J end by 5 bases, with 12 bases between. CDR3 region: CASAEGGETQYF. CDR3 in DNA: TGTGCCAGCGCGGAGGGCGGGGAGACCCAGTACTTC.

The chain uses TRBV3-1 (or the pseudogene TRBV3-2) and TRBJ2-3; D perhaps matches TRBD2 (7 bases). The CDR3 covers 15 residues. Germline-derived CDR1 and CDR2 are LGHDT and YNNKEL (reference sequence). V was pared by 5 bases and J by 5 bases, with 17 bases between. CDR3 coding DNA: TGTGCCAGCAGCAGAAGAGGGGGGGCCGGAGATACGCAGTATTTT. It encodes CASSRRGGAGDTQYF.

DNA for the CDR3: TGTGCCAGCAGCGTTTCTTGGGGCGGCAACTACGAGCAGTACTTC. Translation: CASSVSWGGNYEQYF. The chain is built from TRBV9 and TRBJ2-7; TRBD1 is a possible D gene (5 bases). Germline V gives CDR1 SGDLS, CDR2 YYNGEE. Trimming removed 2 bases from V and 3 bases from J, with 15 bases in between. CDR3 size: 15 residues.

The rearrangement uses TRBV2 and TRBJ1-5, with D maybe TRBD1 (6 bases). CDR1 and CDR2 from the germline V gene are SNHLY and FYNNEI. This CDR3 has 15 amino acids. The V gene lost 3 bases and the J gene lost 0 bases, with 9 bases spanning the gap. As DNA, the CDR3 is TGTGCCAGCAGTGACGGACAGTATAGCAATCAGCCCCAGCATTTT. It encodes CASSDGQYSNQPQHF.